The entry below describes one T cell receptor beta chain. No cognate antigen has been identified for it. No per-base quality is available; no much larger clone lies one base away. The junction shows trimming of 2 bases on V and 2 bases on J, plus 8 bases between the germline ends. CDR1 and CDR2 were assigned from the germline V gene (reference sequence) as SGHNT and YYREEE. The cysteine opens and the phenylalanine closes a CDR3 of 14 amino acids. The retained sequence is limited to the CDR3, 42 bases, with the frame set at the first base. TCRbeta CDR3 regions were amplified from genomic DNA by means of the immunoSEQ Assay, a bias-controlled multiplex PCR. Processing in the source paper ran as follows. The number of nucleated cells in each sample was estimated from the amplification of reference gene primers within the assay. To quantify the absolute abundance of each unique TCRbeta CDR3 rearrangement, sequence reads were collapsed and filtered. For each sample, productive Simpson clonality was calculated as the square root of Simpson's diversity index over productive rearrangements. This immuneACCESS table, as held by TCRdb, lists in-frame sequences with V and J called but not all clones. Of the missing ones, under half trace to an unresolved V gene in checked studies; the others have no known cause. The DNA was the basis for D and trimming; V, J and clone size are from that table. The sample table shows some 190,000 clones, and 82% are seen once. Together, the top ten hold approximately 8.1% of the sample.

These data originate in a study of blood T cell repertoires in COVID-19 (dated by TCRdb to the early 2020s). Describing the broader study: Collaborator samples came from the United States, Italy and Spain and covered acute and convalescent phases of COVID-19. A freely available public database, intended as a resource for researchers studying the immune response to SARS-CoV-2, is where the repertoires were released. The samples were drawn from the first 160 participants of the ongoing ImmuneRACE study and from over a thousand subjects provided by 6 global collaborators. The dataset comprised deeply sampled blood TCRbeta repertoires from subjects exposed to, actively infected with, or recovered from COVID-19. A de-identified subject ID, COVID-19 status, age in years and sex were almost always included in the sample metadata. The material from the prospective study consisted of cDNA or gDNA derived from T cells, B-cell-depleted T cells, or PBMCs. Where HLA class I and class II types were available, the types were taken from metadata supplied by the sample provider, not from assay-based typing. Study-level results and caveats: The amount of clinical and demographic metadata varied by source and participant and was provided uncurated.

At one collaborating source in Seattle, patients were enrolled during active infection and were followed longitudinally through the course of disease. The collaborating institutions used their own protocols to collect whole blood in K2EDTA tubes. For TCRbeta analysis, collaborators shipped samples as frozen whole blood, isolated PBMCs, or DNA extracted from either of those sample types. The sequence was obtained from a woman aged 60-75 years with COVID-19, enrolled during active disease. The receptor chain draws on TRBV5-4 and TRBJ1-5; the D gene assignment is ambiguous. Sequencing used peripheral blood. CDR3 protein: CASSLGGGNQPQHF. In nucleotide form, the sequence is TGTGCCAGCAGCTTAGGCGGAGGCAATCAGCCCCAGCATTTT.